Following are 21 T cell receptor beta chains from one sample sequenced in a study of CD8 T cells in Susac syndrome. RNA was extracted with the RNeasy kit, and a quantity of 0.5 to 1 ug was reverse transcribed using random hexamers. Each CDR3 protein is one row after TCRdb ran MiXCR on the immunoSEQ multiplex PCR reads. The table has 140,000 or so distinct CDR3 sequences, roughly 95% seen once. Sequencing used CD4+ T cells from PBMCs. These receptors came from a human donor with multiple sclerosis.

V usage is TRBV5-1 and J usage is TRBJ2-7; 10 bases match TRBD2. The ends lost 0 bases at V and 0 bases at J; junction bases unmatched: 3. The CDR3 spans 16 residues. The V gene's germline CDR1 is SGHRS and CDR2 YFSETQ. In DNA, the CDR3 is TGCGCCAGCAGCTTGGGCGCTAGCGGGAGCTCCTACGAGCAGTACTTC. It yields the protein CASSLGASGSSYEQYF. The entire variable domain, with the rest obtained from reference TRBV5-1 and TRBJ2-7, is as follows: KAGVTQTPRYLIKTRGQQVTLSCSPISGHRSVSWYQQTPGQGLQFLFEYFSETQRNKGNFPGRFSGRQFSNSRSEMNVSTLELGDSALYLCASSLGASGSSYEQYFGPGTRLTVT.

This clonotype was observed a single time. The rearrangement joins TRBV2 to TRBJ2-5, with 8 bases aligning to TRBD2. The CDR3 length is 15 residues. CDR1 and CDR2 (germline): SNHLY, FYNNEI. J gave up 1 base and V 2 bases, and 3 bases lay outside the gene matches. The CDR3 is CASSEQRGTQETQYF. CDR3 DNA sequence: TGTGCCAGCAGTGAACAGCGGGGGACCCAAGAGACCCAGTACTTC.

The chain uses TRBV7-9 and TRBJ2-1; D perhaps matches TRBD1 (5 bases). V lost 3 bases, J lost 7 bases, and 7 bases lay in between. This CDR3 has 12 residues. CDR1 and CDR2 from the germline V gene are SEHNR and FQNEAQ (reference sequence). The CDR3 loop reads CASSLTENEQFF. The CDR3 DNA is TGTGCCAGCAGCTTGACAGAGAATGAGCAGTTCTTC.

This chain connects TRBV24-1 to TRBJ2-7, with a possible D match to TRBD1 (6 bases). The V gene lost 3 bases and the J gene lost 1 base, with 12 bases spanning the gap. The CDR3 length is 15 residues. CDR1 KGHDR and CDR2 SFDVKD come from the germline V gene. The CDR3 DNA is TGTGCCACCAGTGATCGTACGGACAGTTCCTACGAGCAGTACTTC. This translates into CATSDRTDSSYEQYF.

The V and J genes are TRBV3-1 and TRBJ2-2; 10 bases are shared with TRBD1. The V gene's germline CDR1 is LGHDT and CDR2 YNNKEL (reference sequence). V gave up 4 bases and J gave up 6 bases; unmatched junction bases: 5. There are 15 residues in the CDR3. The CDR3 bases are TGTGCCAGCAGCCGCTACGGGACAGGGGCCGGGGAGCTGTTTTTT. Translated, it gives CASSRYGTGAGELFF.

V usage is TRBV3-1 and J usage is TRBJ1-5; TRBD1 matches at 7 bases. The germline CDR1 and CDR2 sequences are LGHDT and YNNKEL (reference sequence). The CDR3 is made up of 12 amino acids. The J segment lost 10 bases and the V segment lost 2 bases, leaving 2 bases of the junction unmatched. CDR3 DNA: TGTGCCAGCAGCCAAACAGGGGAACCCCAGCATTTT. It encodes CASSQTGEPQHF.

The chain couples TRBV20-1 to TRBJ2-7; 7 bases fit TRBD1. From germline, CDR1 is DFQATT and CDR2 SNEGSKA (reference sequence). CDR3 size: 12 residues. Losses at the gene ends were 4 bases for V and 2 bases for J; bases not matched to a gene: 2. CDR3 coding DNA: TGCAGTGCTAACAGGGGAGCCTACGAGCAGTACTTC. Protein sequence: CSANRGAYEQYF.

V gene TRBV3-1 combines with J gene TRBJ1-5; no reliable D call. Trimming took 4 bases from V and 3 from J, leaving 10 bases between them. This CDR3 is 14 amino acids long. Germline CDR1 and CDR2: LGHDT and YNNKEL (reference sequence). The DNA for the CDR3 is TGTGCCAGCAGCCCGAACCGCTTCAATCAGCCCCAGCATTTT. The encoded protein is CASSPNRFNQPQHF.

The CDR3 nucleotides read TGTGCCAGCCATGCTGAGGCCAGACCTTGGGCCCCCTACGAGCAGTACTTC. Its translation: CASHAEARPWAPYEQYF. V and J are TRBV2 and TRBJ2-7, with D unclear. The germline V and J ends were trimmed by 8 bases and 2 bases, with 25 bases remaining between them. This CDR3 contains 17 residues. CDR1 is SNHLY, CDR2 FYNNEI, per germline.

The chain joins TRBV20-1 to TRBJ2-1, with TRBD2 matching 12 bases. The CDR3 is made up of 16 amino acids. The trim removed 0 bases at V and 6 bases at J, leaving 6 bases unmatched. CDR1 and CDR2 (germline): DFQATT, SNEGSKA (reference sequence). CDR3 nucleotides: TGCAGTGCTAGAGATCGGCGGACTAGCGGGGTCAATGAGCAGTTCTTC. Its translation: CSARDRRTSGVNEQFF.

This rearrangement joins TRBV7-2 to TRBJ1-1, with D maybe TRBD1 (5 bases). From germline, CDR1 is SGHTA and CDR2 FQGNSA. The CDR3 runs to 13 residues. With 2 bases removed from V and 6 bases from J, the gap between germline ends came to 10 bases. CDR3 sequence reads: CASSLPGTPEAFF. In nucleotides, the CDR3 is TGTGCCAGCAGCTTACCCGGGACTCCTGAAGCTTTCTTT.

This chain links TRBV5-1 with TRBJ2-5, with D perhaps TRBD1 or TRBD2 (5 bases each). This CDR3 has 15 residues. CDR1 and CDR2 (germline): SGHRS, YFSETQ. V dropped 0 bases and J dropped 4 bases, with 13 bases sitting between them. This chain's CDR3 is CASSLGSRDPETQYF. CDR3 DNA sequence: TGCGCCAGCAGCTTGGGTTCCAGGGACCCAGAGACCCAGTACTTC. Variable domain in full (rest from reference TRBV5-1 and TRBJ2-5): KAGVTQTPRYLIKTRGQQVTLSCSPISGHRSVSWYQQTPGQGLQFLFEYFSETQRNKGNFPGRFSGRQFSNSRSEMNVSTLELGDSALYLCASSLGSRDPETQYFGPGTRLLVL.

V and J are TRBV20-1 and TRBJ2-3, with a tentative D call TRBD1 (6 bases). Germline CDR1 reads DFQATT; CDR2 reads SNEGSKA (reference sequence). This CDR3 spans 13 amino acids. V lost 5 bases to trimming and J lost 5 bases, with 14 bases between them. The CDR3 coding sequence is TGCAGTGCTCCCGGGACACCATTAGATACGCAGTATTTT. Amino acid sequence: CSAPGTPLDTQYF.

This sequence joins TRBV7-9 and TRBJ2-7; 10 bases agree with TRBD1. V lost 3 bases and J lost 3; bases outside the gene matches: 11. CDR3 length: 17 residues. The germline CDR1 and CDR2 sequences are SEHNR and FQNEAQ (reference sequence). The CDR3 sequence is CASSLGDRGQLNYEQYF. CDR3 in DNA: TGTGCCAGCAGCTTGGGGGACAGGGGACAGTTAAACTACGAGCAGTACTTC.

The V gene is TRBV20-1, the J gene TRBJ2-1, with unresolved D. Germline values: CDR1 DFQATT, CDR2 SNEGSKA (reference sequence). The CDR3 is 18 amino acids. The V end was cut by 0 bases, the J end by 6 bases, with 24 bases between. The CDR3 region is CSARDLRNLGHAPNEQFF. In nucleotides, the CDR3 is TGCAGTGCTAGAGATCTCCGTAACTTGGGTCACGCCCCCAATGAGCAGTTCTTC.

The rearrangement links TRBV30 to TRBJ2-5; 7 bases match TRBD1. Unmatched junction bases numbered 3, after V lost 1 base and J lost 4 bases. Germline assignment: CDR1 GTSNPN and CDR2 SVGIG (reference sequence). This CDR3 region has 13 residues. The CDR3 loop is CAWSGQGRETQYF. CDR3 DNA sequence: TGTGCCTGGAGTGGACAGGGCCGAGAGACCCAGTACTTC.

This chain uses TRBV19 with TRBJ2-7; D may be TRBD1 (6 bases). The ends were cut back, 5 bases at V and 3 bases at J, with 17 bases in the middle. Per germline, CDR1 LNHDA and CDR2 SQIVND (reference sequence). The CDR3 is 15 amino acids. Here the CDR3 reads CASSSAGTFHYEQYF. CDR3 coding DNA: TGTGCCAGTAGTTCCGCCGGGACATTCCACTACGAGCAGTACTTC. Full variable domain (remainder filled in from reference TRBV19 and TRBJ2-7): DGGITQSPKYLFRKEGQNVTLSCEQNLNHDAMYWYRQDPGQGLRLIYYSQIVNDFQKGDIAEGYSVSREKKESFPLTVTSAQKNPTAFYLCASSSAGTFHYEQYFGPGTRLTVT.

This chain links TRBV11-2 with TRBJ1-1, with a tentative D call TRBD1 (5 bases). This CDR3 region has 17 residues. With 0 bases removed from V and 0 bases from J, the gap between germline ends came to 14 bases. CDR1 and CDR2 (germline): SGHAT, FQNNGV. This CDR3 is CASSLEKGRKMNTEAFF. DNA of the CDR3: TGTGCCAGCAGCTTAGAGAAGGGGCGCAAAATGAACACTGAAGCTTTCTTT.

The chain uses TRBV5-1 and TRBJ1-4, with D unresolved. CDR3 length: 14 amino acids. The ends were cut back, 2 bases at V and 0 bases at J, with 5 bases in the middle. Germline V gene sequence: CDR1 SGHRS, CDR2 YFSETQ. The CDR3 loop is CASSFEATNEKLFF. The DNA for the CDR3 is TGCGCCAGCAGCTTCGAGGCAACTAATGAAAAACTGTTTTTT.

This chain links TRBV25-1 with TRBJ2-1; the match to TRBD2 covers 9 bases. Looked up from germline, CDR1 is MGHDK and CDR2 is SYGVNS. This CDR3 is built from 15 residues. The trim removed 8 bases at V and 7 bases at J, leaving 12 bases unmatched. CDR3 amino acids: CASSPSGARQNEQFF. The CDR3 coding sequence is TGTGCCAGCTCACCTAGCGGGGCCCGCCAGAATGAGCAGTTCTTC.

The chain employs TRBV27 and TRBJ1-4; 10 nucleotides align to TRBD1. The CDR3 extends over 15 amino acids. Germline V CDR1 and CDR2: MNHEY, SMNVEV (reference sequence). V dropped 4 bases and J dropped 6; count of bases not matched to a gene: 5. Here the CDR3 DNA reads TGTGCCAGCAGTTCCCTGGGGACAGGGGATGAAAAACTGTTTTTT. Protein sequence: CASSSLGTGDEKLFF.